This record concerns one T cell receptor beta chain sequence. The data were obtained in a study of OX40 agonist ivuxolimab in advanced cancers. Some clones are missing from TCRdb's copy, which holds only in-frame ones; the method was immunoSEQ multiplex PCR. The data show about 52,000 clones, roughly 83% seen once. Trimming took off 4 bases at V and 5 bases at J, with 7 bases between the two ends. Germline V CDR1 and CDR2: MGHRA, YSYEKL. This CDR3 spans 12 amino acids. This chain connects TRBV4-1 to TRBJ2-3; D is ambiguous. The receptor's source is an adult with an advanced solid tumor such as melanoma, head and neck, liver or kidney cancer. Sequenced here: CD4+ or CD8+ T cells sorted from blood, sampled in a trial of the OX40 agonist ivuxolimab. The CDR3 nucleotides are TGCGCCAGCAGCCCAGTTTTAGATACGCAGTATTTT. Its translation is CASSPVLDTQYF.